A single sample gave rise to the 18 T cell receptor beta chains below, sequenced in a study of shared clonotypes between healthy human individuals. TCRdb's table, derived via immunoSEQ multiplex PCR, lists solely in-frame clones and lacks some. The table records about 480,000 clones, 75% to 85% of them present only once. Sample: PBMCs. The receptors originated from a woman aged 35 to 49 in good health. Some clones in this sample may be carry-over from other donors' samples.

This chain connects TRBV28 to TRBJ2-7, with no clear D. The CDR3 has 11 amino acids. The V and J ends lost 6 bases and 4 bases respectively, with 7 bases between them. In germline, CDR1 is MDHEN, CDR2 SYDVKM. CDR3 nucleotide sequence: TGTGCCAGCAGAGACACATACGAGCAGTACTTC. Encoded protein: CASRDTYEQYF.

The genes are TRBV6-5 and TRBJ2-3; TRBD1 aligns across 12 bases. This CDR3 contains 16 residues. V gave up 3 bases and J gave up 4 bases; unmatched junction bases: 5. CDR1 and CDR2 (germline): MNHEY, SVGAGI. CDR3 protein: CASSYRDRGHADTQYF. Here the CDR3 DNA reads TGTGCCAGCAGTTATCGGGACAGGGGGCACGCAGATACGCAGTATTTT.

The chain joins TRBV10-3 to TRBJ1-5; D gene ambiguous. Germline V lookup: CDR1 ENHRY, CDR2 SYGVKD. The CDR3 has 14 residues. The V end was cut by 2 bases, the J end by 0 bases, with 5 bases between. CDR3 protein: CAISEDISNQPQHF. CDR3 nucleotide sequence: TGTGCCATCAGTGAGGACATTAGCAATCAGCCCCAGCATTTT.

The table lists this clone with a few counts. The chain uses TRBV7-9 and TRBJ2-1; 13 positions match TRBD2. V shed 4 bases and J 5 bases; nucleotides not matched to a gene: 2. The CDR3 runs 15 residues. The V gene's germline CDR1 is SEHNR and CDR2 FQNEAQ (reference sequence). As DNA, the CDR3 is TGTGCCAGCAGCTCGACTAGCGGGGGGAACAATGAGCAGTTCTTC. As protein: CASSSTSGGNNEQFF. Based on the CDR3 plus reference TRBV7-9 and TRBJ2-1, the full variable domain is DTGVSQNPRHKITKRGQNVTFRCDPISEHNRLYWYRQTLGQGPEFLTYFQNEAQLEKSRLLSDRFSAERPKGSFSTLEIQRTEQGDSAMYLCASSSTSGGNNEQFFGPGTRLTVL.

CDR3 amino acids: CASSYGGRESEQYF. The CDR3, as DNA: TGTGCCAGCAGTTACGGGGGGCGGGAATCCGAGCAGTACTTC. This chain joins TRBV6-6 and TRBJ2-7, with D possibly being TRBD1 or TRBD2 (6 bases each). There are 14 residues in the CDR3. V lost 2 bases, J lost 6 bases, and 14 bases lay in between. Looked up from germline, CDR1 is MNHNY and CDR2 is SVGAGI (reference sequence).

V and J are TRBV30 and TRBJ1-1, with D unresolved. The germline V gene encodes CDR1 GTSNPN and CDR2 SVGIG (reference sequence). The CDR3 spans 13 residues. Trimming shortened V by 0 bases and J by 5 bases, and 10 bases separated the two germline ends. The CDR3 DNA is TGTGCCTGGAGTGTAGTACTAGGAACTGAAGCTTTCTTT. Translation gives CAWSVVLGTEAFF.

This chain uses TRBV5-1 with TRBJ1-2; D unclear. The CDR3 extends over 12 amino acids. The germline V gene has CDR1 SGHRS and CDR2 YFSETQ. V was cut by 0 bases and J by 8 bases, with 8 bases left in between. CDR3 DNA sequence: TGCGCCAGCAGCTTGGCGGGTCAGGGCTACACCTTC. This sequence encodes CASSLAGQGYTF.

V gene TRBV5-3 combines with J gene TRBJ2-1; 12 nucleotides match TRBD2. TRBV5-3 has ORF status, its function being uncertain. The V segment lost 0 bases and the J segment 7 bases; nucleotides outside the gene matches: 5. This CDR3 has 16 residues. CDR3 loop: CARSLGPGTSGNEQFF. DNA of the CDR3: TGTGCCAGAAGCTTGGGCCCCGGGACTAGCGGGAATGAGCAGTTCTTC.

The chain has TRBV23-1 and TRBJ2-3; 11 bases line up with TRBD1. TRBV23-1 is labeled an ORF, and its function is uncertain. The CDR3 spans 18 residues. The J segment lost 4 bases and the V segment lost 4 bases, leaving 13 bases of the junction unmatched. Here the CDR3 DNA reads TGCGCCAGCAGTCCAGCGTTTCCCTGGACAGGGGGCGCAGATACGCAGTATTTT. Protein sequence: CASSPAFPWTGGADTQYF.

The chain employs TRBV5-1 and TRBJ2-3; 10 bases are a match to TRBD2. The CDR3 is made up of 16 amino acids. Germline loops: CDR1 SGHRS, CDR2 YFSETQ. V shed 5 bases and J 6 bases; nucleotides not matched to a gene: 12. CDR3: CASSYLLAGDGDTQYF. The CDR3 DNA follows: TGCGCCAGCAGTTACCTCCTAGCGGGGGACGGGGATACGCAGTATTTT.

The CDR3 loop is CASSPGPPGLARYNEQFF. CDR3 nucleotides: TGTGCCAGCAGCCCAGGCCCCCCGGGACTAGCGAGGTACAATGAGCAGTTCTTC. This sequence joins TRBV7-2 and TRBJ2-1, with TRBD2 matching over 10 bases. The J segment lost 4 bases and the V segment lost 5 bases, leaving 14 bases of the junction unmatched. The length of the CDR3 is 18 residues. The germline V gene encodes CDR1 SGHTA and CDR2 FQGNSA.

The rearrangement links TRBV28 to TRBJ1-2; the match to TRBD1 covers 9 bases. Germline V CDR1 and CDR2: MDHEN, SYDVKM. Unmatched junction bases numbered 9, after V lost 3 bases and J lost 7 bases. The CDR3 extends over 15 amino acids. The CDR3 loop reads CASSFSGGTGFGYTF. CDR3 nucleotide sequence: TGTGCCAGCAGTTTCAGTGGGGGGACAGGGTTTGGCTACACCTTC.

A single count supports this clone. The rearrangement uses TRBV18 and TRBJ1-1; 7 bases are shared with TRBD1. This CDR3 comprises 14 residues. Germline-derived CDR1 and CDR2 are KGHSH and LQKENI. J lost 6 bases, V lost 5 bases, and 9 bases had no gene match. CDR3 residues: CASSARQGRPEAFF. The CDR3 DNA is TGTGCCAGCTCAGCAAGACAGGGACGACCTGAAGCTTTCTTT.

As for this clone: The sample holds other DNA sequences that translate to the same CDR3. V usage is TRBV5-1 and J usage is TRBJ1-4; possible D gene TRBD1, 6 bases. The CDR3 covers 14 residues. The germline V gene has CDR1 SGHRS and CDR2 YFSETQ. Trimming took 0 bases from V and 8 from J, leaving 11 bases between them. CDR3 sequence: CASSLGRGGEKLFF. CDR3 nucleotide sequence: TGCGCCAGCAGCTTGGGCAGGGGCGGGGAAAAACTGTTTTTT.

As to this clone: Additional DNA sequences in this sample encode the identical CDR3. The V call is TRBV4-3, the J call TRBJ2-7; the D gene is possibly TRBD1 (5 bases). Deletions cut 0 bases from V and 3 bases from J, with 6 bases between. This CDR3 is 13 amino acids long. The germline V gene encodes CDR1 LGHNA and CDR2 YSLEER. The CDR3 nucleotides are TGCGCCAGCAGCCAAGATAGGGGCTACGAGCAGTACTTC. This sequence encodes CASSQDRGYEQYF.

J is TRBJ2-7 and V is TRBV29-1; no definite D call. V dropped 3 bases and J dropped 0 bases, with 6 bases sitting between them. The germline CDR1 and CDR2 sequences are SQVTM and ANQGSEA. The CDR3 extends over 12 amino acids. The CDR3 loop reads CSVDGSSYEQYF. Here the CDR3 DNA reads TGCAGCGTTGATGGGTCCTCCTACGAGCAGTACTTC.

The chain recombines TRBV6-6 with TRBJ2-7; D may be TRBD2 (5 bases). The V gene's germline CDR1 is MNHNY and CDR2 SVGAGI (reference sequence). V was trimmed by 6 bases and J by 4 bases, leaving 13 bases between them. The length of the CDR3 is 13 residues. DNA for the CDR3: TGTGCCAGCAGATCCGGGATTGGTTACGAGCAGTACTTC. Translation gives CASRSGIGYEQYF.

This chain joins TRBV19 and TRBJ1-2, with a tentative D call TRBD1 (5 bases). V was clipped by 5 bases and J by 7 bases, with 17 bases between them. Germline lookup yields CDR1 LNHDA and CDR2 SQIVND (reference sequence). The CDR3 consists of 14 residues. The CDR3 coding sequence is TGTGCCAGTAGTGTGGTGGGGGATGGCGGTGGCTACACCTTC. Protein product: CASSVVGDGGGYTF.